The 27 T cell receptor beta chains below come from one sample, sequenced in a study of neurological immune-mediated disorders. TCRdb itself ran the 5' RACE reads through MiXCR, one entry per CDR3 protein. The sample contains about 81,000 distinct CDR3 sequences, about 4.5% of which appear only once. As to time point: longitudinal time-point 3. The source material was PBMCs. These receptors were taken from a woman aged 55-75 years with multiple sclerosis.

This clonotype was counted many times. V and J are TRBV12-3 or TRBV12-4 and TRBJ1-2, with no clear D. Trimming removed 2 bases at V and 4 bases at J, with 8 bases between. The CDR3 contains 13 residues. The CDR3 spells CASSLRGPYGYTF. Written as DNA, the CDR3 is TGTGCCAGCAGTTTACGAGGGCCCTATGGCTACACCTTC.

This clonotype occurred many times. J is TRBJ2-1 and V is TRBV11-2; D might be TRBD1 or TRBD2, each matching 6 bases. The V end lost 10 bases, the J end lost 6 bases, and 16 bases lay between the germline ends. Germline loops: CDR1 SGHAT, CDR2 FQNNGV. This CDR3 contains 13 residues. Here the CDR3 reads CATSGGFGNEQFF. Here the CDR3 DNA reads TGTGCCACCTCCGGGGGCTTTGGCAATGAGCAGTTCTTC.

This clonotype was seen at least ten times. The V gene is TRBV12-3 or TRBV12-4, the J gene TRBJ1-5; no reliable D call. There are 15 residues in the CDR3. Trimming took off 3 bases at V and 3 bases at J, with 12 bases between the two ends. Here the CDR3 reads CASSFTENLNQPQHF. The CDR3 DNA follows: TGTGCCAGCAGTTTTACGGAAAACCTCAATCAGCCCCAGCATTTT.

This clonotype has ten or more counts. This rearrangement joins TRBV6-6 to TRBJ1-4; D not certain. The CDR3 is 14 residues long. CDR1 and CDR2 (germline): MNHNY, SVGAGI (reference sequence). The V and J ends lost 7 bases and 0 bases respectively, with 9 bases between them. CDR3 sequence (DNA): TGTGCCAGCAAAGTACATGCAACTAATGAAAAACTGTTTTTT. As protein: CASKVHATNEKLFF.

In this sample, this clonotype turned up many times. This chain links TRBV15 with TRBJ1-1; D gene unclear. Trimming shortened V by 5 bases and J by 1 base, and 8 bases separated the two germline ends. Germline lookup yields CDR1 LNHNV and CDR2 YYDKDF (reference sequence). The CDR3 has 13 residues. The CDR3 DNA reads as TGTGCCACCAGCTGGACCAAGAACACTGAAGCTTTCTTT. It codes for CATSWTKNTEAFF.

This clonotype has a count of ten or more. The chain joins TRBV20-1 to TRBJ1-1; D may be TRBD1 (5 bases). CDR1 is DFQATT and CDR2 is SNEGSKA in the germline V gene (reference sequence). CDR3 length: 16 amino acids. The ends were cut back, 0 bases at V and 6 bases at J, with 20 bases in the middle. Here the CDR3 DNA reads TGCAGTGCTAGAGATTGGGAGGCACCTCCGGGGGCTGAAGCTTTCTTT. It codes for CSARDWEAPPGAEAFF.

This clonotype was recorded only once. The chain uses TRBV7-6 and TRBJ1-1; D is uncertain. This CDR3 contains 13 residues. Trimming removed 6 bases at V and 2 bases at J, with 10 bases between. The germline gives CDR1 SGHVS, CDR2 FNYEAQ. Written as DNA, the CDR3 is TGTGCCAGCAGTCGTAGATCAAACACTGAAGCTTTCTTT. Translating gives CASSRRSNTEAFF.

In this sample, this clonotype turned up many times. The chain has TRBV5-1 and TRBJ2-5; 9 positions match TRBD1. The CDR3 loop spans 14 amino acids. Trimming cost V 4 bases and J 1 base; bases outside gene matches: 2. Germline values: CDR1 SGHRS, CDR2 YFSETQ. CDR3 protein: CASSVDRGQETQYF. For the CDR3, the DNA is TGCGCCAGCAGCGTGGACAGGGGCCAAGAGACCCAGTACTTC.

This clonotype has a count of ten or more. The gene calls are TRBV2 and TRBJ2-3; D is possibly TRBD1 (5 bases). Trimming cost V 3 bases and J 4 bases, with 14 bases left between them. Germline CDR1 SNHLY, CDR2 FYNNEI. The CDR3 runs to 15 residues. CDR3 nucleotide sequence: TGTGCCAGCAGTGAGGACATTAGGTCGGCAGATACGCAGTATTTT. Translation: CASSEDIRSADTQYF.

At least ten counts were recorded for this clonotype. The V gene is TRBV7-2, the J gene TRBJ1-6, with D perhaps matching TRBD1 (5 bases). Germline V lookup: CDR1 SGHTA, CDR2 FQGNSA. The CDR3 has 11 amino acids. V lost 8 bases and J lost 10, with 9 bases in between. CDR3 amino acids: CASGGYSPLHF. The CDR3 DNA follows: TGTGCCAGCGGGGGTTACTCACCCCTCCACTTT.

This clonotype was counted at least ten times. This chain joins TRBV12-3 or TRBV12-4 and TRBJ2-3; D not certain. This CDR3 comprises 14 residues. Deletions cut 3 bases from V and 2 bases from J, with 9 bases between. The CDR3 loop reads CASSFRLPTDTQYF. The CDR3 DNA reads as TGTGCCAGCAGTTTCCGGCTACCCACAGATACGCAGTATTTT.

This clonotype was picked up many times. The CDR3 loop reads CASSLETGPLDTQYF. CDR3 bases: TGCGCCAGCAGCTTGGAGACAGGCCCCTTGGATACGCAGTATTTT. The chain uses TRBV5-1 and TRBJ2-3; D may be TRBD1 (6 bases). Germline CDR1 and CDR2: SGHRS and YFSETQ. Deletions cut 0 bases from V and 6 bases from J, with 14 bases between. CDR3 length equals 15 residues.

This clonotype was seen at least ten times. V gene TRBV20-1 combines with J gene TRBJ2-7, with D possibly being TRBD1 (6 bases). Trimming shortened V by 1 base and J by 2 bases, and 6 bases separated the two germline ends. In germline, CDR1 is DFQATT, CDR2 SNEGSKA (reference sequence). This CDR3 has 12 amino acids. CDR3 sequence reads: CSARGQAYEQYF. Written as DNA, the CDR3 is TGCAGTGCTAGAGGACAGGCCTACGAGCAGTACTTC.

This clonotype was counted ten times or more. The chain recombines TRBV12-3 or TRBV12-4 with TRBJ2-5, with 9 bases that match TRBD2. The CDR3 loop spans 17 amino acids. Trimming removed 5 bases from V and 0 bases from J; junction bases left unmatched: 10. Written as DNA, the CDR3 is TGTGCCAGCAGTGCCACCGGGACTAGCCCGTACCAAGAGACCCAGTACTTC. Amino acids: CASSATGTSPYQETQYF.

This clonotype was seen a handful of times. V is TRBV20-1 and J is TRBJ1-2; D remains unclear. Trimming stripped 3 bases from V and 4 bases from J, with 9 bases between. Germline CDR1 is DFQATT and CDR2 is SNEGSKA (reference sequence). The CDR3 runs 12 residues. CDR3 loop: CSASAVSYGYTF. The CDR3 DNA reads as TGCAGTGCTAGTGCCGTTTCCTATGGCTACACCTTC.

Comments on this clonotype: One junction end disagrees with the germline gene, perhaps due to a read error. The chain carries TRBV5-1 and TRBJ2-5; D is possibly TRBD1 or TRBD2 (5 bases each). Germline values: CDR1 SGHRS, CDR2 YFSETQ. The CDR3 loop spans 15 amino acids. CDR3 protein: CASSLDVGARETHYF. As DNA, the CDR3 is TGCGCCAGCAGCTTGGATGTTGGGGCCAGGGAGACCCATTACTTC.

This clonotype was detected many times. The chain is built from TRBV7-9 and TRBJ1-1; tentatively, D is TRBD1 (6 bases). V was clipped by 5 bases and J by 1 base, with 11 bases between them. Germline V lookup: CDR1 SEHNR, CDR2 FQNEAQ (reference sequence). The CDR3 runs 14 residues. CDR3 loop: CASSDRRTNTEAFF. CDR3 DNA: TGTGCCAGCAGCGACAGGCGCACGAACACTGAAGCTTTCTTT.

There are many counts of this clonotype. V is TRBV6-6 and J is TRBJ2-3, with D perhaps TRBD2 (6 bases). Trimming took off 6 bases at V and 4 bases at J, with 8 bases between the two ends. Germline CDR1 reads MNHNY; CDR2 reads SVGAGI (reference sequence). The CDR3 consists of 12 residues. The CDR3 nucleotides are TGTGCCAGCAGGGCGGGATCAGATACGCAGTATTTT. Its protein is CASRAGSDTQYF.

This clonotype has ten or more counts. The rearrangement joins TRBV5-1 to TRBJ2-1; D remains ambiguous. The CDR3 has 16 amino acids. Trimming stripped 0 bases from V and 6 bases from J, with 16 bases between. Germline values: CDR1 SGHRS, CDR2 YFSETQ. CDR3 nucleotide sequence: TGCGCCAGCAGCTTGGAAGTCCCCAGTACGGGCAATGAGCAGTTCTTC. Translating it yields CASSLEVPSTGNEQFF.

This clonotype appeared many times. The rearrangement links TRBV20-1 to TRBJ1-1; D uncertain. The CDR3 totals 16 residues. CDR1 is DFQATT, CDR2 SNEGSKA, per germline (reference sequence). Trimming pared 5 bases from V and 10 bases from J, leaving 29 bases between. CDR3 amino acids: CSASPSSMAGGMGAFF. The CDR3 region has the DNA TGCAGTGCTTCACCGTCCTCTATGGCGGGAGGGATGGGAGCTTTCTTT.

This clonotype was counted many times. The genes are TRBV5-1 and TRBJ2-7; no reliable D call. Looked up from germline, CDR1 is SGHRS and CDR2 is YFSETQ. Deletions cut 0 bases from V and 2 bases from J, with 12 bases between. CDR3 length: 15 amino acids. The CDR3 loop is CASSLALGLAYEQYF. The DNA of the CDR3 is TGCGCCAGCAGCTTGGCCCTGGGGTTAGCCTACGAGCAGTACTTC.

This clonotype has at least ten counts. This rearrangement joins TRBV20-1 to TRBJ2-3; D might be TRBD1 (6 bases). Trimming removed 0 bases at V and 2 bases at J, with 12 bases between. The germline CDR1 and CDR2 sequences are DFQATT and SNEGSKA (reference sequence). The CDR3 is made up of 15 amino acids. As DNA, the CDR3 is TGCAGTGCTAGAGACTGGACAGACCCCACAGATACGCAGTATTTT. Protein product: CSARDWTDPTDTQYF.

This clonotype showed up many times. V usage is TRBV7-9 and J usage is TRBJ2-5; TRBD2 is a possible D gene (6 bases). This CDR3 has 14 amino acids. In germline, CDR1 is SEHNR, CDR2 FQNEAQ (reference sequence). V lost 6 bases and J lost 5, with 16 bases in between. The CDR3 nucleotides read TGTGCCAGCAGGGCACTAGCAACCTGGGAGACCCAGTACTTC. It encodes CASRALATWETQYF.

In this sample, this clonotype turned up many times. V usage is TRBV12-3 or TRBV12-4 and J usage is TRBJ2-3, with a possible D match to TRBD2 (6 bases). The CDR3 contains 15 residues. Trimming stripped 3 bases from V and 6 bases from J, with 16 bases between. The DNA for the CDR3 is TGTGCCAGCAGTTTTTCTAGCGCCATGGCGGATACGCAGTATTTT. The encoded protein is CASSFSSAMADTQYF.

This clonotype was recorded many times. The rearrangement uses TRBV10-3 and TRBJ1-1, with 7 bases matching TRBD1. V trimming: 7 bases; J trimming: 2 bases; junction bases outside the gene matches: 13. The CDR3 contains 16 residues. Looked up from germline, CDR1 is ENHRY and CDR2 is SYGVKD. The CDR3 sequence: CAITKAGGGFNTEAFF. In DNA form, the CDR3 reads TGTGCCATCACCAAAGCAGGAGGGGGCTTCAACACTGAAGCTTTCTTT.

This clonotype was seen at least ten times. V usage is TRBV20-1 and J usage is TRBJ1-1; D is perhaps TRBD1 (5 bases). There are 14 residues in the CDR3. Per the germline V gene, CDR1 is DFQATT and CDR2 is SNEGSKA (reference sequence). Trimming shortened V by 2 bases and J by 5 bases, and 15 bases separated the two germline ends. CDR3 in DNA: TGCAGTGCTAGAATCCCGGGGGGGTTTACTGAAGCTTTCTTT. Its translation: CSARIPGGFTEAFF.

This clonotype was observed at least ten times. This chain links TRBV20-1 with TRBJ1-1, with TRBD1 matching 7 bases. In germline, CDR1 is DFQATT, CDR2 SNEGSKA (reference sequence). V shed 8 bases, J shed 4 bases, and the junction held 10 bases outside the gene matches. The CDR3 contains 13 residues. CDR3 nucleotides: TGCAGTCCCTACCTAGGGGACAGCACTGAAGCTTTCTTT. This translates into CSPYLGDSTEAFF.